This TCR beta chain appears in the sequencing data of a study of blood T cell repertoires in COVID-19. Sequencing was performed with immunoSEQ multiplex PCR; in TCRdb, only in-frame clones are kept and a portion is missing. The sample lists fewer than 95,000 clones, about 84% occurring once. CDR3 length equals 12 residues. The germline V gene has CDR1 LNHDA and CDR2 SQIVND (reference sequence). Trimming took 3 bases from V and 4 from J, leaving 6 bases between them. The sequencing sample was made of peripheral blood. The rearrangement links TRBV19 to TRBJ1-2, with D perhaps TRBD1 (5 bases). The clonotype comes from a human donor in a cohort sampled during active COVID-19. CDR3 sequence: CASSMQGYGYTF. The CDR3 DNA sequence: TGTGCCAGTAGTATGCAGGGCTATGGCTACACCTTC.